These 21 T cell receptor beta chains originate from one sample sequenced in a study of blood T cell repertoires in COVID-19. The assay was immunoSEQ multiplex PCR, and TCRdb's table has in-frame clones only and misses some. The top ten hold about 1.5% of the sample, which has roughly 73,000 clones, around nine tenths seen once. Sequenced sample: peripheral blood. The source is a man between 50 and 59 years old with acute or convalescent COVID-19.

The chain carries TRBV4-1 and TRBJ2-1; maybe TRBD1 (6 bases). The CDR3 spans 16 residues. V lost 0 bases and J lost 1, with 10 bases in between. The germline V gene encodes CDR1 MGHRA and CDR2 YSYEKL. In DNA form, the CDR3 reads TGCGCCAGCAGCCAAGAACCAGGGGAGTCCTACAATGAGCAGTTCTTC. Translating it yields CASSQEPGESYNEQFF.

The chain couples TRBV6-6 to TRBJ1-2; 9 bases agree with TRBD1. This CDR3 is 14 amino acids long. Germline CDR1 MNHNY, CDR2 SVGAGI (reference sequence). V lost 5 bases to trimming and J lost 6 bases; unmatched junction nucleotides: 7. CDR3 in DNA: TGTGCCAGCAGTATGAGACAGGGGGGCGATGGCTACACCTTC. Protein: CASSMRQGGDGYTF.

This chain's CDR3 is CASSSLKRRGDTQYF. The CDR3 coding sequence is TGTGCCAGCAGCTCATTAAAAAGGCGGGGAGATACGCAGTATTTT. The chain uses TRBV11-2 and TRBJ2-3; D is perhaps TRBD2 (6 bases). This CDR3 is 15 amino acids long. Germline CDR1 and CDR2: SGHAT and FQNNGV. Trimming pared 4 bases from V and 5 bases from J, leaving 16 bases between.

This chain joins TRBV7-8 and TRBJ2-2, with 7 bases identical to TRBD2. The CDR3 has 14 residues. Germline lookup yields CDR1 SGHVS and CDR2 FQNEAQ. V lost 6 bases and J lost 7; bases outside the gene matches: 8. The CDR3 DNA reads TGTGCCAGCAGGACATGGGAGGGCGGCGGGGAGCTGTTTTTT. Its protein is CASRTWEGGGELFF.

J is TRBJ1-1 and V is TRBV9; 7 bases match TRBD1. Germline CDR1 reads SGDLS; CDR2 reads YYNGEE. The CDR3 contains 15 residues. Trimming took 4 bases from V and 1 from J; bases not matched to a gene: 7. The CDR3 nucleotides read TGTGCCAGCAGCCCCCGGGGACAGACGAACACTGAAGCTTTCTTT. This gives the protein CASSPRGQTNTEAFF.

The chain recombines TRBV5-1 with TRBJ1-4; 10 nucleotides agree with TRBD1. The CDR3 consists of 17 residues. Germline CDR1 is SGHRS and CDR2 is YFSETQ. Trimming at V came to 3 bases and at J to 8 bases, leaving 13 bases not matched to a gene. CDR3 residues: CASSWGDPGQGGEKLFF. CDR3 DNA sequence: TGCGCCAGCAGCTGGGGCGACCCAGGACAGGGGGGCGAAAAACTGTTTTTT.

The V gene is TRBV11-2, the J gene TRBJ1-4; 8 bases match TRBD1. The CDR3 runs 16 residues. V shed 2 bases, J shed 2 bases, and the junction held 4 bases outside the gene matches. Germline lookup yields CDR1 SGHAT and CDR2 FQNNGV. This chain's CDR3 is CASSLSQGATNEKLFF. In DNA, the CDR3 is TGTGCCAGCAGCTTAAGCCAGGGGGCCACTAATGAAAAACTGTTTTTT.

The rearrangement uses TRBV9 and TRBJ2-2, with TRBD2 identical over 8 bases. Germline values: CDR1 SGDLS, CDR2 YYNGEE. The CDR3 has 15 residues. J lost 4 bases, V lost 4 bases, and 6 bases had no gene match. CDR3 amino acids: CASSPQSGGTGELFF. CDR3 DNA sequence: TGTGCCAGCAGCCCCCAGAGCGGGGGCACCGGGGAGCTGTTTTTT.

The chain is built from TRBV4-1 and TRBJ1-1, with unresolved D. There are 14 residues in the CDR3. V shed 0 bases and J shed 2 bases, with 7 bases lying between them. Germline-derived CDR1 and CDR2 are MGHRA and YSYEKL. The CDR3 nucleotides are TGCGCCAGCAGCCAAGACCCCAGAAACACTGAAGCTTTCTTT. This encodes CASSQDPRNTEAFF.

J is TRBJ1-5 and V is TRBV7-8, with D uncertain. Germline values: CDR1 SGHVS, CDR2 FQNEAQ. Trimming removed 4 bases at V and 7 bases at J, with 8 bases between. The CDR3 loop spans 12 amino acids. The chain's CDR3 is CASSSPLQPQHF. For the CDR3, the DNA is TGTGCCAGCAGCTCCCCCCTCCAGCCCCAGCATTTT.

V gene TRBV10-3 combines with J gene TRBJ1-6; the D gene is possibly TRBD1 (5 bases). The CDR3 loop spans 14 amino acids. Germline assignment: CDR1 ENHRY and CDR2 SYGVKD. The ends were cut back, 2 bases at V and 6 bases at J, with 8 bases in the middle. The CDR3: CAISEGRVNSPLHF. The CDR3 bases are TGTGCCATCAGTGAGGGCAGGGTTAATTCACCCCTCCACTTT.

The V call is TRBV7-2, the J call TRBJ2-1, with D tentatively TRBD2 (6 bases). This CDR3 is 15 amino acids long. Germline V gene lookup returns CDR1 SGHTA and CDR2 FQGNSA. V shed 3 bases and J shed 7 bases, with 16 bases lying between them. In nucleotides, the CDR3 is TGTGCCAGCAGCTTCTCGGGAGTAGAAGCAAATGAGCAGTTCTTC. Amino acids: CASSFSGVEANEQFF.

This sequence joins TRBV3-1 (or the pseudogene TRBV3-2) and TRBJ2-4; weak D call: TRBD2 (5 bases). This CDR3 has 17 residues. The V end was cut by 0 bases, the J end by 2 bases, with 14 bases between. CDR1 is LGHDT, CDR2 YNNKEL, per germline (reference sequence). The chain's CDR3 is CASSQDYGGRTKNIQYF. The CDR3 DNA is TGTGCCAGCAGCCAAGATTACGGCGGGCGCACCAAAAACATTCAGTACTTC.

The rearrangement joins TRBV27 to TRBJ2-7; 7 positions match TRBD1. The CDR3 spans 15 residues. CDR1 is MNHEY, CDR2 SMNVEV, per germline (reference sequence). J gave up 2 bases and V 5 bases, and 9 bases lay outside the gene matches. The CDR3 DNA follows: TGTGCCAGCAGTCTCCAGCCCACAGGGGCCTACGAGCAGTACTTC. This encodes CASSLQPTGAYEQYF.

The table lists this clone with a count of one. The chain combines TRBV25-1 with TRBJ1-2, with D maybe TRBD1 (5 bases). The CDR3 sequence is 14 residues long. CDR1 and CDR2 (germline): MGHDK, SYGVNS. Between the trimmed V and J ends, which lost 5 bases and 4 bases, there was a span of 14 bases. The chain's CDR3 is CASSPQGTVYGYTF. CDR3 coding DNA: TGTGCCAGCAGTCCCCAAGGGACTGTCTATGGCTACACCTTC.

This clone has just a few counts. V gene TRBV12-3 or TRBV12-4 combines with J gene TRBJ2-1; maybe TRBD2 (6 bases). The V end was cut by 6 bases, the J end by 9 bases, with 15 bases between. This CDR3 is 13 amino acids long. CDR3: CASSSYKGLEQFF. The CDR3 nucleotides read TGTGCCAGCAGCTCGTATAAGGGACTTGAGCAGTTCTTC.

The chain has TRBV4-1 and TRBJ1-2; possible D gene TRBD1, 5 bases. From germline, CDR1 is MGHRA and CDR2 YSYEKL. CDR3 length: 14 residues. V lost 2 bases and J 0 bases, leaving 7 bases between the germline ends. CDR3 nucleotide sequence: TGCGCCAGCAGCCAACGGACAACTAACTATGGCTACACCTTC. Translating it yields CASSQRTTNYGYTF.

DNA of the CDR3: TGTGCCAGCAGTTTAGGACGGACAAATTCACCCCTCCACTTT. It yields the protein CASSLGRTNSPLHF. The chain has TRBV28 and TRBJ1-6; a possible D gene is TRBD1 (5 bases). V lost 2 bases and J 7 bases, leaving 9 bases between the germline ends. This CDR3 has 14 residues. Per the germline V gene, CDR1 is MDHEN and CDR2 is SYDVKM.

This chain joins TRBV5-1 and TRBJ2-6; a possible D gene is TRBD1 (7 bases). The germline gives CDR1 SGHRS, CDR2 YFSETQ. CDR3 length: 15 amino acids. The V and J ends lost 4 bases and 4 bases respectively, with 12 bases between them. The CDR3 DNA reads as TGCGCCAGCAGCCCGGAGGGGGCCGGGGCCAACGTCCTGACTTTC. Translating it yields CASSPEGAGANVLTF. Using reference TRBV5-1 and TRBJ2-6 for the parts outside the CDR3, the full variable domain is KAGVTQTPRYLIKTRGQQVTLSCSPISGHRSVSWYQQTPGQGLQFLFEYFSETQRNKGNFPGRFSGRQFSNSRSEMNVSTLELGDSALYLCASSPEGAGANVLTFGAGSRLTVL.

This clone was detected once. V usage is TRBV30 and J usage is TRBJ2-1; 9 positions agree with TRBD1. CDR1 is GTSNPN and CDR2 is SVGIG in the germline V gene (reference sequence). The V gene end was trimmed by 5 bases and the J gene end by 1 base; junction bases not matched to a gene: 6. CDR3 length: 15 residues. CDR3 residues: CAWLGQGLSYNEQFF. The CDR3 DNA sequence: TGTGCCTGGTTGGGACAGGGACTATCCTACAATGAGCAGTTCTTC.

V usage is TRBV10-3 and J usage is TRBJ1-2; D unclear. Trimming cost V 0 bases and J 1 base, with 9 bases left between them. Germline lookup yields CDR1 ENHRY and CDR2 SYGVKD. The length of the CDR3 is 15 residues. CDR3 nucleotides: TGTGCCATCAGTGAGTCGCTCCAGGTTAACTATGGCTACACCTTC. Protein sequence: CAISESLQVNYGYTF.